This T cell receptor (beta chain) is from a study of metastatic and nonmetastatic thyroid tumors. Study-wide context: The comparison covered peripheral blood and tumor or nodule tissue in malignant and benign thyroid patients.

Study-wide results and caveats: Malignant thyroid tumors reportedly had TCR beta diversity that was significantly higher than in benign nodules, in blood and tumor.

Germline CDR1 is MNHNS and CDR2 is SASEGT. This CDR3 is built from 16 residues. V shed 6 bases, J shed 1 base, and the junction held 10 bases outside the gene matches. This clone was seen at least ten times. The antigen remains undetermined. The identical CDR3 is also encoded by other nucleotide sequences in the sample. All patients were untreated before thyroid surgery. TCRdb re-analyzed the PCR reads using MiXCR. The table shows about 41,000 clones, with roughly a quarter occurring only once. This chain uses TRBV6-1 with TRBJ2-3; 7 bases line up with TRBD2. The specimen was tumor tissue. This TCR was sampled from a female donor with papillary thyroid cancer or a benign thyroid nodule (not recorded which). Some clones in this sample may be carry-over from other donors' samples. The CDR3 loop reads CASRSTGTTRTDTQYF. CDR3 in DNA: TGTGCCAGCAGATCTACGGGGACTACCCGCACAGATACGCAGTATTTT.